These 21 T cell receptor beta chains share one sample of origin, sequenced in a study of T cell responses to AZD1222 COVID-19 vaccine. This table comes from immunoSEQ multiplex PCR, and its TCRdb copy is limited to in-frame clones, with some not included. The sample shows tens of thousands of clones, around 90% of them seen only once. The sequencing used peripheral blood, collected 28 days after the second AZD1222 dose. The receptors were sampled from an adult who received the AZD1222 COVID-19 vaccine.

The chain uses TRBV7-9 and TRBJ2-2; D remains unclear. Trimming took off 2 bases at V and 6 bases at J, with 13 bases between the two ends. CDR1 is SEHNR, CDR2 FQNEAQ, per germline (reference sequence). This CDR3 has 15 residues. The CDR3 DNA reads TGTGCCAGCAGCTTATTGCACGTGGGCGCCGGGGAGCTGTTTTTT. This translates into CASSLLHVGAGELFF.

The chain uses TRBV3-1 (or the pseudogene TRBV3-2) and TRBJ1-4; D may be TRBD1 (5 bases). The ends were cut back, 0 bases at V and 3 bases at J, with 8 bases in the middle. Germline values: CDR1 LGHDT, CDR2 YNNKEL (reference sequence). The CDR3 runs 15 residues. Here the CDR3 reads CASSQDEGPNEKLFF. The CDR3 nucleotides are TGTGCCAGCAGCCAAGATGAGGGGCCTAATGAAAAACTGTTTTTT.

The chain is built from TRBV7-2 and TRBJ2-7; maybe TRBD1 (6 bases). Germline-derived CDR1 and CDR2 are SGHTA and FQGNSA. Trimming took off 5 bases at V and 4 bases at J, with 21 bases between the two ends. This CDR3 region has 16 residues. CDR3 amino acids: CASSPRTVKPPYEQYF. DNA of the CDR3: TGTGCCAGCAGCCCCCGGACAGTGAAGCCTCCGTACGAGCAGTACTTC.

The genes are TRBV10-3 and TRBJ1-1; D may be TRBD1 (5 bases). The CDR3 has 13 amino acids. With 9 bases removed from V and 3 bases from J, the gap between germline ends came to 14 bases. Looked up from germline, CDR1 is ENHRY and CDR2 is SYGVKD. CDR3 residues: CAMGRQLDTEAFF. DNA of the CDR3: TGTGCCATGGGACGACAGCTAGACACTGAAGCTTTCTTT.

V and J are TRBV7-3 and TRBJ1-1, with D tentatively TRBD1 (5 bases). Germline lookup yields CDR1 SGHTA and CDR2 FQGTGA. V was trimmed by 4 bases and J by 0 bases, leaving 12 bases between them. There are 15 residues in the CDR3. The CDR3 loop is CASSWDRGMNTEAFF. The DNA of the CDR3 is TGTGCCAGCAGCTGGGACCGGGGCATGAACACTGAAGCTTTCTTT.

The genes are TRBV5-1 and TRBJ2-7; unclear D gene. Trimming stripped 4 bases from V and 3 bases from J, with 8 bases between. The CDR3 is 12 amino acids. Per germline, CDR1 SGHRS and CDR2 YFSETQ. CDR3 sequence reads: CASSQDIYEQYF. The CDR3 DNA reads TGCGCCAGCAGCCAAGACATCTACGAGCAGTACTTC.

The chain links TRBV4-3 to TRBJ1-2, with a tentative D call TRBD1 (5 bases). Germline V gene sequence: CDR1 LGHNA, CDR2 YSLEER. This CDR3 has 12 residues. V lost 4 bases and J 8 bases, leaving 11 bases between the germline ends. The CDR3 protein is CASSRGLGGYTF. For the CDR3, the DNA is TGCGCCAGCAGCCGGGGGTTAGGCGGCTACACCTTC.

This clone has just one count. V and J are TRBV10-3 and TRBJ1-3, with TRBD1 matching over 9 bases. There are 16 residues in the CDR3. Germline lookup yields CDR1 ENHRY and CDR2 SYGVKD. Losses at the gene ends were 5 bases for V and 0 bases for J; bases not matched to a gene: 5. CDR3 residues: CAISRTGDNSGNTIYF. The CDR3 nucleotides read TGTGCCATCAGTAGGACAGGGGACAACTCTGGAAACACCATATATTTT.

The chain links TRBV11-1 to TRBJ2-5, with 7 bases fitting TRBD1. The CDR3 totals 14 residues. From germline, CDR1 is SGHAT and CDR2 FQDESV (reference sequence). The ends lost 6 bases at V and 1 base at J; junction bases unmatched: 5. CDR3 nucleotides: TGTGCCAGCAGGCAGGGGGTTGTCCAAGAGACCCAGTACTTC. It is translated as CASRQGVVQETQYF.

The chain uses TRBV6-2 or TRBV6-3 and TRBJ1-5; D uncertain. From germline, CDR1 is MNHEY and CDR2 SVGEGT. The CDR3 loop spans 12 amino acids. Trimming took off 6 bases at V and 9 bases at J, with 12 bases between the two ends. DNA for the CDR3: TGTGCCAGCAGCACGCAGGCCGGGCCCCAGCATTTT. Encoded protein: CASSTQAGPQHF.

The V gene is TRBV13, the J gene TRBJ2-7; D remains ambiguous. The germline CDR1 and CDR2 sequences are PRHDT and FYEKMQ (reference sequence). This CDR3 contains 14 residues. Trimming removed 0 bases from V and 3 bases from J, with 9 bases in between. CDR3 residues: CASSLGDLFYEQYF. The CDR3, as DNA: TGTGCCAGCAGCTTAGGGGACCTTTTCTACGAGCAGTACTTC.

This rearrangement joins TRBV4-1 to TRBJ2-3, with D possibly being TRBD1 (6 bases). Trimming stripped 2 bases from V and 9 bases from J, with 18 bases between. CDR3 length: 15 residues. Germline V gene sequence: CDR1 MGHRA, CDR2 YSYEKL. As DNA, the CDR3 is TGCGCCAGCAGCCAACTAACCACGGGACAACTAACGCAGTATTTT. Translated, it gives CASSQLTTGQLTQYF.

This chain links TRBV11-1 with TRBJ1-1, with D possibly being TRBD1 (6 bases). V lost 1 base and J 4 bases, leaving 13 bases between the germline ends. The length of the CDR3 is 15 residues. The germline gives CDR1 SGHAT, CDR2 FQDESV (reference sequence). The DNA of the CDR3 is TGTGCCAGCAGCTTAGACTACAGGGTCGCCACTGAAGCTTTCTTT. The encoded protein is CASSLDYRVATEAFF.

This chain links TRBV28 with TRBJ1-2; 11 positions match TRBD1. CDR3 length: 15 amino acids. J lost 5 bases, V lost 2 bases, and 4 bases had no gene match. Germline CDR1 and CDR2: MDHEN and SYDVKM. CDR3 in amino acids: CASSLRTGGQYGYTF. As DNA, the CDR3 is TGTGCCAGCAGTTTACGGACAGGGGGCCAATATGGCTACACCTTC.

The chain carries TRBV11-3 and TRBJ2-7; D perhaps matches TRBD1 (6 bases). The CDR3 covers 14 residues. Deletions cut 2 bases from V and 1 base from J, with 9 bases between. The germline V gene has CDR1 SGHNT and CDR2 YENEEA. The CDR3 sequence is CASSLRQGSYEQYF. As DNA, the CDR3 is TGTGCCAGCAGCTTACGTCAGGGGTCCTACGAGCAGTACTTC.

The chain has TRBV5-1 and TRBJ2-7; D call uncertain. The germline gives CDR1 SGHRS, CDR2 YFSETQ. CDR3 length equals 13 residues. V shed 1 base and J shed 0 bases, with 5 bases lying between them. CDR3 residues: CASSLPSSYEQYF. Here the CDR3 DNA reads TGCGCCAGCAGCTTGCCGAGCTCCTACGAGCAGTACTTC.

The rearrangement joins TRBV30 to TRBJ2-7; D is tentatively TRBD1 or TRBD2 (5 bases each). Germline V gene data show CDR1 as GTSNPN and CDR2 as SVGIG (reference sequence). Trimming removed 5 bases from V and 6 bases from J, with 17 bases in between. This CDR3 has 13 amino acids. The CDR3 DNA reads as TGTGCCTGGGTGGGACCGCCGTTTAGCGAGCAGTACTTC. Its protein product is CAWVGPPFSEQYF.

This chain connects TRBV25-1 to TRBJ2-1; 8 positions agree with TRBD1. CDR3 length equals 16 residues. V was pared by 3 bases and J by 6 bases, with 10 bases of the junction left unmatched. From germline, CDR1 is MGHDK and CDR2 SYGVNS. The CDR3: CASSDTDRGISNEQFF. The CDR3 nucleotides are TGTGCCAGCAGTGACACCGACAGGGGAATTAGCAATGAGCAGTTCTTC.

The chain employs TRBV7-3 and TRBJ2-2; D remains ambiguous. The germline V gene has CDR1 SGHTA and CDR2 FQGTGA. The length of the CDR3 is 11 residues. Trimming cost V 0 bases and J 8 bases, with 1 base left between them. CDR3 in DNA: TGTGCCAGCAGCTTAACGGGGGAGCTGTTTTTT. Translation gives CASSLTGELFF.

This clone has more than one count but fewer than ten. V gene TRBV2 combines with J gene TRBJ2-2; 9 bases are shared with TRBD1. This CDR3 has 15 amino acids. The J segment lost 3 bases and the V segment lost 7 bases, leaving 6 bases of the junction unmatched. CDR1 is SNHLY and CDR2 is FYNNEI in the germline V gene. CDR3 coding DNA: TGTGCCAGCATCCTGGGACAGGGCTACACCGGGGAGCTGTTTTTT. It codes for CASILGQGYTGELFF. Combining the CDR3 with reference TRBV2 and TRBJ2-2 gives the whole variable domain EPEVTQTPSHQVTQMGQEVILRCVPISNHLYFYWYRQILGQKVEFLVSFYNNEISEKSEIFDDQFSVERPDGSNFTLKIRSTKLEDSAMYFCASILGQGYTGELFFGEGSRLTVL.

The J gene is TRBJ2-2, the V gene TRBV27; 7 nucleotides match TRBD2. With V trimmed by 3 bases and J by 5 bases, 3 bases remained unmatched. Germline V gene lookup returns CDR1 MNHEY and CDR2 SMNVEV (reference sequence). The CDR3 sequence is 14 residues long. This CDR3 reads CASSFGRGTGELFF. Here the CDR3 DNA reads TGTGCCAGCAGTTTTGGGCGGGGGACCGGGGAGCTGTTTTTT.